Presented here are 21 T cell receptor beta chains from one specimen sequenced in a study of blood T cell repertoires in COVID-19. Produced via immunoSEQ multiplex PCR; TCRdb's table is partial and in-frame only. Among 250,000 to 350,000 clones listed, about 87% were seen once. Sequencing was performed on peripheral blood. The receptors were sampled from a woman between 45 and 65 years old who had recovered from COVID-19.

This chain links TRBV30 with TRBJ1-6, with D uncertain. CDR1 GTSNPN and CDR2 SVGIG come from the germline V gene (reference sequence). Trimming shortened V by 5 bases and J by 6 bases, and 14 bases separated the two germline ends. The CDR3 length is 14 residues. In DNA, the CDR3 is TGTGCCTGGGTGCGGCAGCTTGGTAATTCACCCCTCCACTTT. Translated, it gives CAWVRQLGNSPLHF.

The chain employs TRBV7-2 and TRBJ2-1, with TRBD2 matching over 9 bases. The CDR3 is 15 residues long. The V gene's germline CDR1 is SGHTA and CDR2 FQGNSA. Losses at the gene ends were 2 bases for V and 7 bases for J; bases not matched to a gene: 6. The CDR3 loop is CASSLISGSSNEQFF. The CDR3 DNA follows: TGTGCCAGCAGCTTAATTAGCGGGAGTAGTAATGAGCAGTTCTTC.

V gene TRBV11-2 combines with J gene TRBJ1-6, with D possibly matching TRBD1 (6 bases). Per germline, CDR1 SGHAT and CDR2 FQNNGV. The CDR3 length is 15 residues. Trimming cost V 5 bases and J 9 bases, with 17 bases left between them. The CDR3 DNA sequence: TGTGCCAGCAGCCTGATACAGGGTCTCGGTTCACCCCTCCACTTT. This encodes CASSLIQGLGSPLHF.

The rearrangement links TRBV7-3 to TRBJ2-5; D not certain. CDR1 and CDR2 from the germline V gene are SGHTA and FQGTGA. The CDR3 is 13 amino acids. The V gene lost 4 bases and the J gene lost 5 bases, with 11 bases spanning the gap. CDR3 protein: CASSSSSAETQYF. CDR3 in DNA: TGTGCCAGCAGCTCATCTAGTGCGGAGACCCAGTACTTC.

The J gene is TRBJ2-7, the V gene TRBV3-1 (or the pseudogene TRBV3-2); TRBD1 agrees at 8 bases. CDR1 and CDR2 (germline): LGHDT, YNNKEL (reference sequence). This CDR3 spans 13 amino acids. J lost 9 bases, V lost 0 bases, and 4 bases had no gene match. The CDR3, as DNA: TGTGCCAGCAGCCAAGATCCAACAGGGGGGCAGTACTTC. It specifies CASSQDPTGGQYF.

The V and J genes are TRBV5-1 and TRBJ2-1, with 7 bases aligning to TRBD2. This CDR3 contains 16 residues. Germline loops: CDR1 SGHRS, CDR2 YFSETQ. After removal of 0 bases from V and 3 bases from J, the junction contained 6 bases not matched to a gene. The CDR3 reads CASSLDQASGYNEQFF. CDR3 in DNA: TGCGCCAGCAGCTTGGATCAGGCTAGCGGCTACAATGAGCAGTTCTTC.

The J gene is TRBJ1-2, the V gene TRBV24-1; D gene unclear. The V gene lost 0 bases and the J gene lost 5 bases, with 6 bases spanning the gap. This CDR3 contains 13 residues. Per germline, CDR1 KGHDR and CDR2 SFDVKD. The CDR3 sequence is CATSDLDFYGYTF. CDR3 sequence (DNA): TGTGCCACCAGTGATTTGGACTTTTATGGCTACACCTTC.

The rearrangement joins TRBV6-2 or TRBV6-3 to TRBJ2-7; the D gene is possibly TRBD1 (6 bases). The CDR3 is made up of 13 amino acids. The ends were cut back, 2 bases at V and 2 bases at J, with 7 bases in the middle. Per the germline V gene, CDR1 is MNHEY and CDR2 is SVGEGT. The CDR3 region has the DNA TGTGCCAGCAGTTACGCAGGGGCCTACGAGCAGTACTTC. This sequence encodes CASSYAGAYEQYF.

V usage is TRBV6-5 and J usage is TRBJ1-2; D gene unclear. V lost 0 bases and J 4 bases, leaving 12 bases between the germline ends. Per the germline V gene, CDR1 is MNHEY and CDR2 is SVGAGI. This CDR3 has 15 amino acids. CDR3 loop: CASSYSPASGYGYTF. CDR3 sequence (DNA): TGTGCCAGCAGTTACTCTCCAGCCTCAGGCTATGGCTACACCTTC.

J is TRBJ1-3 and V is TRBV11-2; 7 bases map to TRBD1. CDR1 and CDR2 from the germline V gene are SGHAT and FQNNGV. V dropped 4 bases and J dropped 0; count of bases not matched to a gene: 9. The CDR3 contains 17 residues. CDR3 sequence reads: CASSSLTGDDSGNTIYF. CDR3 bases: TGTGCCAGCAGCTCCCTCACAGGGGACGACTCTGGAAACACCATATATTTT.

V is TRBV4-1 and J is TRBJ2-1, with a possible D match to TRBD2 (7 bases). Germline V gene sequence: CDR1 MGHRA, CDR2 YSYEKL. Trimming removed 1 base at V and 8 bases at J, with 18 bases between. This CDR3 region has 16 residues. CDR3 in amino acids: CASSQVARGGIDEQFF. The CDR3 DNA reads as TGCGCCAGCAGCCAAGTTGCGAGGGGGGGTATAGATGAGCAGTTCTTC.

J is TRBJ2-7 and V is TRBV18; no firm D call. V lost 6 bases, J lost 2 bases, and 26 bases lay in between. The CDR3 runs to 18 residues. Per germline, CDR1 KGHSH and CDR2 LQKENI. The CDR3 region has the DNA TGTGCCAGCTCCGCAGACGGCAGATGGGCGACCCCCACCTACGAGCAGTACTTC. Protein sequence: CASSADGRWATPTYEQYF.

This chain connects TRBV27 to TRBJ2-2; 8 nucleotides line up with TRBD2. Germline V gene lookup returns CDR1 MNHEY and CDR2 SMNVEV (reference sequence). Trimming took 2 bases from V and 2 from J; bases not matched to a gene: 4. The CDR3 runs 16 residues. The CDR3 DNA reads as TGTGCCAGCAGTTTAGGGACTAGTTTTAACACCGGGGAGCTGTTTTTT. Translating gives CASSLGTSFNTGELFF.

This clone was observed a handful of times. The V gene is TRBV29-1, the J gene TRBJ2-5, with TRBD1 matching 11 bases. V shed 4 bases and J 4 bases; nucleotides not matched to a gene: 11. The CDR3 is made up of 16 amino acids. Germline CDR1 and CDR2: SQVTM and ANQGSEA. The CDR3 is CSVGRGDRGSVETQYF. The CDR3 coding sequence is TGCAGCGTTGGGAGAGGGGACAGGGGGTCGGTAGAGACCCAGTACTTC.

The CDR3 DNA is TGTGCCAGCGCGGGGGCTCGCAATCAGCCCCAGCATTTT. Residues: CASAGARNQPQHF. V usage is TRBV27 and J usage is TRBJ1-5, with a possible D match to TRBD1 (6 bases). Deletions cut 8 bases from V and 2 bases from J, with 10 bases between. CDR3 length: 13 residues. CDR1 MNHEY and CDR2 SMNVEV come from the germline V gene (reference sequence).

The chain combines TRBV28 with TRBJ1-1, with 8 nucleotides matching TRBD1. The CDR3 runs to 14 residues. CDR1 is MDHEN and CDR2 is SYDVKM in the germline V gene. The J segment lost 5 bases and the V segment lost 6 bases, leaving 8 bases of the junction unmatched. This CDR3 reads CASRGTGRVTEAFF. CDR3 in DNA: TGTGCCAGCAGAGGGACAGGTCGGGTGACTGAAGCTTTCTTT.

J is TRBJ2-1 and V is TRBV5-4, with TRBD2 matching over 10 bases. V gave up 4 bases and J gave up 6 bases; unmatched junction bases: 7. The CDR3 spans 15 residues. Germline assignment: CDR1 SGHNT and CDR2 YYREEE (reference sequence). Here the CDR3 reads CASSEKAGGPNEQFF. CDR3 in DNA: TGTGCCAGCAGCGAAAAAGCGGGGGGGCCCAATGAGCAGTTCTTC.

This rearrangement joins TRBV19 to TRBJ2-1, with D hard to call. There are 12 residues in the CDR3. V lost 2 bases and J lost 7, with 6 bases in between. The germline V gene has CDR1 LNHDA and CDR2 SQIVND (reference sequence). The CDR3 DNA follows: TGTGCCAGTAGTATACTTCGGAATGAGCAGTTCTTC. It yields the protein CASSILRNEQFF.

This chain joins TRBV18 and TRBJ2-7; TRBD1 might be the D (5 bases). Per germline, CDR1 KGHSH and CDR2 LQKENI. This CDR3 is built from 13 residues. Trimming took off 2 bases at V and 7 bases at J, with 12 bases between the two ends. The CDR3 here is CASSPGFRVEQYF. In DNA form, the CDR3 reads TGTGCCAGCTCACCAGGGTTCAGGGTTGAGCAGTACTTC.

The chain links TRBV4-1 to TRBJ1-5, with a weak D call TRBD1 (6 bases). The germline V gene encodes CDR1 MGHRA and CDR2 YSYEKL. This CDR3 region has 18 residues. Trimming cost V 2 bases and J 2 bases, with 19 bases left between them. Here the CDR3 DNA reads TGCGCCAGCAGCCAAACGGGACAACGGGCCGGGCGCAATCAGCCCCAGCATTTT. Its translation is CASSQTGQRAGRNQPQHF.

The chain has TRBV6-2 or TRBV6-3 and TRBJ2-1; TRBD2 is a possible D gene (6 bases). Germline V gene sequence: CDR1 MNHEY, CDR2 SVGEGT. Trimming shortened V by 5 bases and J by 7 bases, and 12 bases separated the two germline ends. The CDR3 contains 13 residues. In nucleotides, the CDR3 is TGTGCCAGCAGTACTAGCTTCCTGAATGAGCAGTTCTTC. This encodes CASSTSFLNEQFF.